These T cell receptor beta chains were read from a single sample in a study of T cell responses to AZD1222 COVID-19 vaccine. Generated by immunoSEQ multiplex PCR, the TCRdb table keeps only in-frame clones and is missing some. The repertoire includes approximately 82,000 clones, 90% of them detected once, and around 4.9% sits in the top ten. The sequences come from peripheral blood, collected on day 0 of AZD1222 vaccination. The receptors here all came from an adult in good health. Each CDR3 is given with its conserved first and last residue. Each record gives: CDR3 DNA, CDR3 protein, D gene, V gene, CDR3 length, J gene, clone size. A D gene is named only where the DNA matches it firmly. Not all rows give a size; the values are once, few, many and, for expanded clones, a class.

TGTGCCAGCAGCGGGGGCGCCGACTATGGCTACACCTTC | CASSGGADYGYTF | - | TRBV5-4 | 13 | TRBJ1-2 | -
TGTGCCAGCAGTTTATCGCAGGGCAGCACTGAAGCTTTCTTT | CASSLSQGSTEAFF | - | TRBV27 | 14 | TRBJ1-1 | -
TGTGCCAGCAGCTATACTAGCGGAAGGACAGATACGCAGTATTTT | CASSYTSGRTDTQYF | TRBD2 | TRBV7-2 | 15 | TRBJ2-3 | -
TGTGCCAGCAGCCCCACAGGGAGCTACGAGCAGTACTTC | CASSPTGSYEQYF | - | TRBV6-2/TRBV6-3 | 13 | TRBJ2-7 | once
TGTGCCAGCAGTCTCTCTGGGGCCAACGTCCTGACTTTC | CASSLSGANVLTF | - | TRBV3-1/TRBV3-2 | 13 | TRBJ2-6 | -
TGTGCCAGCAGCATAATAGCGGGGGGCATCCTTGGGAATGAGCAGTTCTTC | CASSIIAGGILGNEQFF | TRBD2 | TRBV7-2 | 17 | TRBJ2-1 | once
TGTGCCAGCTCCGGGACCGCTTCCAATCAGCCCCAGCATTTT | CASSGTASNQPQHF | - | TRBV18 | 14 | TRBJ1-5 | -
TGTGCCAGCACCAGGGCAGGAGATTACACCGGGGAGCTGTTTTTT | CASTRAGDYTGELFF | - | TRBV9 | 15 | TRBJ2-2 | -
TGTGCCAGCAGGGCGGGCCAGACGATGGGCACTGAAGCTTTCTTT | CASRAGQTMGTEAFF | - | TRBV2 | 15 | TRBJ1-1 | -
TGTGCCGTACGGGCTGCCTCCTACGAGCAGTACTTC | CAVRAASYEQYF | - | TRBV6-5 | 12 | TRBJ2-7 | -
TGTGCCAGCAGCTTAGGGAGGGCAACAGATACGCAGTATTTT | CASSLGRATDTQYF | - | TRBV11-2 | 14 | TRBJ2-3 | -
TGCGCCACCCGACTAGCGGGGTTCCTTTACGAGCAGTACTTC | CATRLAGFLYEQYF | TRBD2 | TRBV10-2 | 14 | TRBJ2-7 | -
TGTGCCAGCAGCGCCCTGACAAGAAGCAATGAAAAACTGTTTTTT | CASSALTRSNEKLFF | - | TRBV5-6 | 15 | TRBJ1-4 | -
TGCGCCAGCAGCCTAAACCACAGGGGTCAGAGCTCCTATAATTCACCCCTCCACTTT | CASSLNHRGQSSYNSPLHF | TRBD1 | TRBV5-1 | 19 | TRBJ1-6 | -
TGTGCCAGCAGTTACGACGGGGCCCCAAACTATGGCTACACCTTC | CASSYDGAPNYGYTF | - | TRBV6-2/TRBV6-3 | 15 | TRBJ1-2 | -
TGTGCCAGTAGTATAGGACATAGCGGGGCGAACACCGGGGAGCTGTTTTTT | CASSIGHSGANTGELFF | TRBD2 | TRBV19 | 17 | TRBJ2-2 | -
TGTGCCAGCAGCCGCGGGGGACAGGTTGGACAGTCCCTCCACTTT | CASSRGGQVGQSLHF | TRBD1 | TRBV6-5 | 15 | TRBJ1-6 | -
TGTGCCAGCAGCTCCTCAGGCCAAGGGCGATCACCCCTCCACTTT | CASSSSGQGRSPLHF | - | TRBV6-5 | 15 | TRBJ1-6 | -
TGTGCCAGCAGCCAAGCTGGAGGCGGGGTCGGCAATCAGCCCCAGCATTTT | CASSQAGGGVGNQPQHF | - | TRBV3-1/TRBV3-2 | 17 | TRBJ1-5 | once
TGTGCCAGCAGCTCGGAATTTGTATATGGCTACACCTTC | CASSSEFVYGYTF | - | TRBV3-1/TRBV3-2 | 13 | TRBJ1-2 | -
TGTGCCAGTAGTCCTCGACAGTCCTACGAGCAGTACTTC | CASSPRQSYEQYF | - | TRBV19 | 13 | TRBJ2-7 | -
TGCGCCAGTGCGTTAAGGGGCACAGATACGCAGTATTTT | CASALRGTDTQYF | - | TRBV5-1 | 13 | TRBJ2-3 | -
TGTGCCAGCAGCCCTCCTGGCGGGGGGGCCGGGGATACGCAGTATTTT | CASSPPGGGAGDTQYF | TRBD2 | TRBV28 | 16 | TRBJ2-3 | -
TGTGCCAGCAGCCAAGATGTGGCTTCCTCCTATGGCTACACCTTC | CASSQDVASSYGYTF | - | TRBV3-1/TRBV3-2 | 15 | TRBJ1-2 | -
TGTGCCACCAAGGCGGGGGACCAAGAGACCCAGTACTTC | CATKAGDQETQYF | TRBD2 | TRBV15 | 13 | TRBJ2-5 | -
TGCGCCAGCAGTCTCGTCTTGGGGGAGACAGCCAACTACCCCTATTATTACTTC | CASSLVLGETANYPYYYF | - | TRBV23-1 | 18 | TRBJ2-7 | -
TGTGCCAGCTCACCAATCACACAGGGCCATAATGAGCAGTTCTTC | CASSPITQGHNEQFF | - | TRBV18 | 15 | TRBJ2-1 | -
TGTGCCAGCGGGGGCACAACATCTAATGAAAAACTGTTTTTT | CASGGTTSNEKLFF | - | TRBV28 | 14 | TRBJ1-4 | once
TGTGCCAGTGCCATCCTAAATAGCAATCAGCCCCAGCATTTT | CASAILNSNQPQHF | - | TRBV19 | 14 | TRBJ1-5 | -